This T cell receptor (beta chain) emerged from a study of blood T cell repertoires in COVID-19. In the study overall: The United States, Italy and Spain supplied acute and convalescent COVID-19 samples.

Sequenced by immunoSEQ multiplex PCR; TCRdb stores in-frame clones only, minus some. Of fewer than 250,000 clones listed, under 90% are singletons. Individuals drawn from approximately 22 US areas were about 18 to 100 years old. Membership in each cohort depended on participant-reported clinical history. A case of COVID-19 had been met by exposed participants within 2 weeks before study entry. The CDR3 spans 16 residues. With 6 bases clipped from V and 2 bases from J, the junction kept 9 bases outside the gene matches. Germline V CDR1 and CDR2: MGHRA, YSYEKL. This receptor was obtained from a woman aged 40 to 49 who had been exposed to COVID-19. This chain uses TRBV4-1 with TRBJ2-3; 9 bases align to TRBD2. The sequenced material came from PBMCs or T cells enriched from blood (not recorded which). CDR3 sequence reads: CASSDLAGDPTDTQYF. CDR3 coding DNA: TGCGCCAGCAGTGACTTAGCGGGGGATCCCACAGATACGCAGTATTTT.